The 21 T cell receptor beta chains given below trace back to one sample, sequenced in a study of blood T cell repertoires in COVID-19. The table came from immunoSEQ multiplex PCR; TCRdb's copy has only in-frame clones and leaves some out. The table shows roughly 180,000 clones, with about 85% occurring only once. The specimen sequenced was peripheral blood. Receptors originate from a woman in her forties or fifties with COVID-19, enrolled during active disease.

V usage is TRBV18 and J usage is TRBJ1-6; 7 nucleotides match TRBD1. The CDR3 runs to 16 residues. Germline CDR1 KGHSH, CDR2 LQKENI. Trimming cost V 3 bases and J 6 bases; bases outside gene matches: 8. The CDR3 bases are TGTGCCAGCTCACCCCAAGACAGGGCTGGTAATTCACCCCTCCACTTT. The encoded protein is CASSPQDRAGNSPLHF.

This clone showed up just once. The rearrangement uses TRBV7-3 and TRBJ2-3; 7 positions match TRBD2. Looked up from germline, CDR1 is SGHTA and CDR2 is FQGTGA. The CDR3 has 15 amino acids. V lost 5 bases and J lost 4; bases outside the gene matches: 9. The CDR3 protein is CASSPKGRAPDTQYF. DNA of the CDR3: TGTGCCAGCAGCCCCAAGGGGAGGGCCCCAGATACGCAGTATTTT.

This clone was detected only once. Written as DNA, the CDR3 is TGTGCCAGCAGCCAAGAGCGGTGGACAGATGAAGCTTTCTTT. Residues: CASSQERWTDEAFF. The V gene is TRBV3-1 (or the pseudogene TRBV3-2), the J gene TRBJ1-1; tentatively, D is TRBD1 (6 bases). V was cut by 0 bases and J by 7 bases, with 12 bases left in between. Germline V gives CDR1 LGHDT, CDR2 YNNKEL (reference sequence). There are 14 residues in the CDR3.

CDR3 sequence reads: CASSLGAGNTYEQYF. CDR3 DNA: TGTGCCAGTAGTTTGGGGGCAGGGAATACCTACGAGCAGTACTTC. The V call is TRBV19, the J call TRBJ2-7; D might be TRBD1 (6 bases). Germline CDR1 and CDR2: LNHDA and SQIVND (reference sequence). The CDR3 sequence is 15 residues long. Trimming took 5 bases from V and 2 from J, leaving 16 bases between them.

A remark on this clone: An end of the junction differs from the germline gene, which may be a read error. This sample also contains other DNA sequences that code for the same CDR3. J is TRBJ1-6 and V is TRBV7-2; unclear D gene. CDR1 and CDR2 (germline): SGHTA, FQGNSA. This CDR3 contains 13 residues. The CDR3: CASSLAPGIPLHF. CDR3 bases: TGTGCCAGCAGCTTAGCTCCAGGTATACCCCTCCATTTT.

The chain employs TRBV12-5 and TRBJ1-1; D not resolved. Per germline, CDR1 LGHNT and CDR2 FRNRAP. Deletions cut 7 bases from V and 3 bases from J, with 21 bases between. The CDR3 is 16 residues long. In nucleotides, the CDR3 is TGTGCTAGTGCCCAAAACTGGGGTCCGAGGGACACTGAAGCTTTCTTT. Translation: CASAQNWGPRDTEAFF.

The gene calls are TRBV2 and TRBJ2-5, with 9 bases lining up with TRBD1. Germline CDR1 reads SNHLY; CDR2 reads FYNNEI. Unmatched junction bases numbered 21, after V lost 3 bases and J lost 4 bases. The CDR3 loop spans 20 amino acids. The CDR3 sequence is CASSDVSRIRDRDQGETQYF. CDR3 coding DNA: TGTGCCAGCAGTGACGTCTCTAGAATCCGGGACAGGGATCAGGGAGAGACCCAGTACTTC.

The chain couples TRBV7-2 to TRBJ2-7; 9 nucleotides agree with TRBD2. This CDR3 is built from 13 residues. V was pared by 3 bases and J by 3 bases, with 0 bases of the junction left unmatched. The V gene's germline CDR1 is SGHTA and CDR2 FQGNSA. The CDR3 DNA sequence: TGTGCCAGCAGCTTGACTAGCGGCTACGAGCAGTACTTC. Protein product: CASSLTSGYEQYF.

The rearrangement joins TRBV10-3 to TRBJ1-2; the D is unclear. CDR1 is ENHRY, CDR2 SYGVKD, per germline. The ends were cut back, 1 base at V and 8 bases at J, with 11 bases in the middle. The CDR3 runs 13 residues. CDR3 in DNA: TGTGCCATCAGTGAGTGGAGCTTGAGGGGCTACACCTTC. Translated, it gives CAISEWSLRGYTF.

The chain employs TRBV10-3 and TRBJ1-2; D gene ambiguous. Germline V CDR1 and CDR2: ENHRY, SYGVKD. The V gene lost 2 bases and the J gene lost 0 bases, with 7 bases spanning the gap. The CDR3 is 14 residues long. CDR3 DNA sequence: TGTGCCATCAGTGAGGGAGTTTCTAACTATGGCTACACCTTC. Its protein product is CAISEGVSNYGYTF.

The chain links TRBV6-6 to TRBJ2-5; tentatively, D is TRBD1 (6 bases). The CDR3 covers 12 residues. Germline lookup yields CDR1 MNHNY and CDR2 SVGAGI (reference sequence). V was pared by 9 bases and J by 4 bases, with 12 bases between. As DNA, the CDR3 is TGTGCCAGTCTGGGGGCGAGAGAGACCCAGTACTTC. Amino acids: CASLGARETQYF.

The chain joins TRBV11-2 to TRBJ1-2; the match to TRBD1 covers 8 bases. This CDR3 is built from 15 residues. CDR1 and CDR2 (germline): SGHAT, FQNNGV. V lost 7 bases to trimming and J lost 5 bases; unmatched junction nucleotides: 12. The CDR3 sequence is CASTSNRGSIYGYTF. CDR3 sequence (DNA): TGTGCCAGCACCTCCAACAGGGGGTCTATTTATGGCTACACCTTC.

The gene calls are TRBV6-5 and TRBJ2-7; D is unclear. CDR3 length: 10 residues. From germline, CDR1 is MNHEY and CDR2 SVGAGI. V was shortened by 9 bases and J by 4 bases, with 7 bases between the two germline ends. Here the CDR3 DNA reads TGTGCCAGTGCGCAATACGAGCAGTACTTC. It yields the protein CASAQYEQYF.

The chain employs TRBV19 and TRBJ1-5; 12 nucleotides match TRBD1. V lost 5 bases, J lost 5 bases, and 4 bases stayed unmatched. The CDR3 is 15 residues long. Germline V CDR1 and CDR2: LNHDA, SQIVND (reference sequence). The CDR3 loop reads CASSLGQGAYQPQHF. The CDR3 DNA reads TGTGCCAGTAGTCTGGGACAGGGGGCATATCAGCCCCAGCATTTT.

The chain recombines TRBV6-2 or TRBV6-3 with TRBJ1-6; 9 bases line up with TRBD1. The CDR3 totals 13 residues. The trim removed 6 bases at V and 9 bases at J, leaving 3 bases unmatched. Germline CDR1 and CDR2: MNHEY and SVGEGT. CDR3 in amino acids: CASSGTGSSPLHF. The CDR3 DNA follows: TGTGCCAGCAGCGGGACAGGGAGTTCACCCCTCCACTTT.

This chain connects TRBV7-9 to TRBJ2-7; a weak D match, TRBD2 (6 bases). V shed 3 bases and J shed 6 bases, with 9 bases lying between them. The CDR3 consists of 12 residues. The germline gives CDR1 SEHNR, CDR2 FQNEAQ (reference sequence). This CDR3 is CASSLGGSEQYF. The CDR3 DNA is TGTGCCAGCAGCTTGGGAGGTAGCGAGCAGTACTTC. The full variable domain, rest sourced from reference TRBV7-9 and TRBJ2-7, is DTGVSQNPRHKITKRGQNVTFRCDPISEHNRLYWYRQTLGQGPEFLTYFQNEAQLEKSRLLSDRFSAERPKGSFSTLEIQRTEQGDSAMYLCASSLGGSEQYFGPGTRLTVT.

This clone was recorded only once. The chain uses TRBV3-1 (or the pseudogene TRBV3-2) and TRBJ2-3; 8 bases line up with TRBD1. V shed 6 bases, J shed 5 bases, and the junction held 7 bases outside the gene matches. The CDR3 contains 14 residues. Germline-derived CDR1 and CDR2 are LGHDT and YNNKEL (reference sequence). The CDR3 region is CASRRTGGEDTQYF. CDR3 nucleotide sequence: TGTGCCAGCAGGCGCACAGGGGGTGAAGATACGCAGTATTTT.

This clone was detected only a few times. This chain links TRBV30 with TRBJ2-5; possible D gene TRBD2, 6 bases. This CDR3 has 15 amino acids. Trimming pared 0 bases from V and 4 bases from J, leaving 15 bases between. Germline assignment: CDR1 GTSNPN and CDR2 SVGIG (reference sequence). The CDR3 reads CAWSVRFGGAETQYF. For the CDR3, the DNA is TGTGCCTGGAGTGTACGGTTCGGCGGGGCAGAGACCCAGTACTTC.

V gene TRBV2 combines with J gene TRBJ2-2; TRBD2 is a possible D gene (6 bases). Germline V lookup: CDR1 SNHLY, CDR2 FYNNEI. This CDR3 is built from 15 residues. V lost 5 bases to trimming and J lost 0 bases, with 10 bases between them. For the CDR3, the DNA is TGTGCCAGCAGTCCCGGGACTGCGAACACCGGGGAGCTGTTTTTT. This codes for CASSPGTANTGELFF.

The table lists this clone with a count of one. The J gene is TRBJ1-2, the V gene TRBV4-3; maybe TRBD1 (6 bases). Germline-derived CDR1 and CDR2 are LGHNA and YSLEER. V was pared by 0 bases and J by 2 bases, with 7 bases between. The CDR3 contains 14 residues. The CDR3 loop is CASSQDQGNYGYTF. CDR3 nucleotide sequence: TGCGCCAGCAGCCAAGATCAGGGGAACTATGGCTACACCTTC.

The chain uses TRBV15 and TRBJ2-2; D is undetermined. The CDR3 has 13 amino acids. Trimming shortened V by 3 bases and J by 6 bases, and 8 bases separated the two germline ends. Germline V gene sequence: CDR1 LNHNV, CDR2 YYDKDF (reference sequence). The CDR3 loop reads CATSSIGAGELFF. DNA for the CDR3: TGTGCCACCAGCAGCATAGGAGCCGGGGAGCTGTTTTTT.